Reported below is one T cell receptor beta chain. The antigen remains undetermined. The PCR made use of 60 Vbeta and 13 Jbeta primers. This table comes from immunoSEQ multiplex PCR, and its TCRdb copy is limited to in-frame clones, with some not included. In the table there are 150,000 or so clones, over 70% of which are singletons. The data belong to a study of cytomegalovirus exposure and HLA in healthy donors. About the study: Genotyping of roughly 400 donors showed that about 79% belonged to the Caucasian-associated ancestry cluster.

V shed 0 bases and J shed 5 bases, with 11 bases lying between them. CDR1 is SGHNT and CDR2 is YYREEE in the germline V gene (reference sequence). The CDR3 runs 14 residues. Each donor was nominally healthy when sampled (though unrecorded immune exposures were likely). Study conclusions and caveats: A later analysis revealed that TCR association rates differed between HLA loci, peaking at DRB1 and bottoming out at HLA-C. The authors listed 150 to 200 TCR beta chains as cytomegalovirus-associated.

The chain joins TRBV5-4 to TRBJ1-2; the D gene is possibly TRBD1 (5 bases). Sequencing was performed on PBMCs. This sequence was found in a man aged 25 to 40 in good health and CMV-seronegative. This chain's CDR3 is CASSLGGAYYGYTF. As DNA, the CDR3 is TGTGCCAGCAGCTTGGGTGGGGCGTATTATGGCTACACCTTC.